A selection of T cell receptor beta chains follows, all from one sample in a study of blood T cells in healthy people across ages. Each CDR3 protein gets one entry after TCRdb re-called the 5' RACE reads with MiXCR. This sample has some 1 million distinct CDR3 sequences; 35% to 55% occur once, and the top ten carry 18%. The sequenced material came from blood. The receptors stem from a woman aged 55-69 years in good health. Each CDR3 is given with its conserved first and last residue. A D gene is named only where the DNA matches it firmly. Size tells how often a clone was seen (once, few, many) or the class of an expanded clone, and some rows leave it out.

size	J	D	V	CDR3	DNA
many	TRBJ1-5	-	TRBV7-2	CASSLSQGGGQPQHF	TGTGCCAGCAGCTTATCGCAGGGAGGAGGTCAGCCCCAGCATTTT
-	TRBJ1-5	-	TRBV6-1	CASSVDSNSNQPQHF	TGTGCCAGCAGTGTAGACAGCAATAGCAATCAGCCCCAGCATTTT
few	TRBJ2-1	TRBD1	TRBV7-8	CASSQQGGAYNEQFF	TGTGCCAGCAGCCAACAGGGGGGAGCCTACAATGAGCAGTTCTTC
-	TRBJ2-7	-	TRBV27	CASTTPQDEQYF	TGTGCCAGCACCACTCCACAGGACGAGCAGTACTTC
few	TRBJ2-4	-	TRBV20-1	CSARAPLGDIQYF	TGCAGTGCTAGGGCCCCGTTGGGGGACATTCAGTACTTC
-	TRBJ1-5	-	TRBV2	CVSSEHGVGNQPQHF	TGTGTCAGCAGTGAACACGGGGTGGGCAATCAGCCCCAGCATTTT
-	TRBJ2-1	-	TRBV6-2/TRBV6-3	CASRPRGRAYNEQFF	TGTGCCAGCAGACCTAGGGGGAGGGCCTACAATGAGCAGTTCTTC
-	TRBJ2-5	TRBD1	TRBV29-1	CSVAWTGVPEETQYF	TGCAGCGTTGCCTGGACAGGGGTTCCCGAAGAGACCCAGTACTTC
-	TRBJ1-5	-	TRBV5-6	CASSNKFSNQPQHF	TGTGCCAGCAGCAACAAGTTTTCCAATCAGCCCCAGCATTTT
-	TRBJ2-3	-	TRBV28	CASSFQALSTDTQYF	TGTGCCAGCAGCTTCCAGGCCCTTAGCACAGATACGCAGTATTTT
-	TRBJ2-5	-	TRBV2	CASSETEDNEQYF	TGTGCCAGCAGTGAAACAGAAGACAATGAGCAGTACTTC
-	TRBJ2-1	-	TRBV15	CTTSPTGTENNEQFF	TGTACCACCAGCCCCACCGGGACCGAAAACAATGAGCAGTTCTTC
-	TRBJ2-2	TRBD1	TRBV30	CAWNRDRATGELFF	TGTGCCTGGAACCGGGACAGGGCGACCGGGGAGCTGTTTTTT
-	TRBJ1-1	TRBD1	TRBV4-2	CASSQVRGSIMNTEAFF	TGTGCCAGCAGCCAAGTCAGGGGGAGTATCATGAACACTGAAGCTTTCTTT
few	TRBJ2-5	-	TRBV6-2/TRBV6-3	CASRPGWERETQYF	TGTGCCAGCAGACCCGGGTGGGAACGAGAGACCCAGTACTTC
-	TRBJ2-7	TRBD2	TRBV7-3	CASSPNPPFAGGGNNEQYF	TGTGCCAGCAGCCCTAATCCCCCGTTCGCGGGAGGAGGAAACAATGAGCAGTACTTC
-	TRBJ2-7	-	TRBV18	CASSPKRSPNEQYF	TGTGCCAGCTCACCTAAAAGGTCTCCCAATGAGCAGTACTTC
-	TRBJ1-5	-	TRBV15	CATSRDLSLGGLNQPQHF	TGTGCCACCAGCAGAGATCTGAGTTTGGGGGGTCTCAATCAGCCCCAGCATTTT
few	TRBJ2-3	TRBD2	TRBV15	CATSRGGGLGSSDTQYF	TGTGCCACCAGCAGAGGGGGGGGACTAGGTTCATCAGATACGCAGTATTTT